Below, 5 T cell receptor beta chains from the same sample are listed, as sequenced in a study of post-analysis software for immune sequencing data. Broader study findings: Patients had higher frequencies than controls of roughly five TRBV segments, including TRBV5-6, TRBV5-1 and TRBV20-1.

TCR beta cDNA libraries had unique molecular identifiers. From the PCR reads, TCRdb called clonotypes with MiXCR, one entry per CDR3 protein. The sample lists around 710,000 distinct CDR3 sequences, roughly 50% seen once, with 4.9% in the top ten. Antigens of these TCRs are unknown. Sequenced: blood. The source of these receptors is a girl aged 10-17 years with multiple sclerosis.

The CDR3 protein is CASSSTGGASGYTF. The CDR3 bases are TGTGCCAGCAGCTCGACAGGGGGCGCCTCTGGCTACACCTTC. The chain carries TRBV7-9 and TRBJ1-2, with 10 bases identical to TRBD1. Germline loops: CDR1 SEHNR, CDR2 FQNEAQ (reference sequence). After removal of 4 bases from V and 7 bases from J, the junction contained 6 bases not matched to a gene. This CDR3 is 14 amino acids long.

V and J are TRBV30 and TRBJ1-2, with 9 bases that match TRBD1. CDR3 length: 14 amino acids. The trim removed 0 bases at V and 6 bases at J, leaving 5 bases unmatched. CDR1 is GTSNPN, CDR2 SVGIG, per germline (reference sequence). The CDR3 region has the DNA TGTGCCTGGAGTGTAGTGGGGACAGGGAATGGCTACACCTTC. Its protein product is CAWSVVGTGNGYTF.

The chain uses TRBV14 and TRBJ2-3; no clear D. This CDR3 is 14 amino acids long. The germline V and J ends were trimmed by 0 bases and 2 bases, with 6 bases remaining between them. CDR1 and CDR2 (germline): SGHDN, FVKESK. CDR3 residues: CASSQDLYTDTQYF. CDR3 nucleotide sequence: TGTGCCAGCAGCCAAGACCTATACACAGATACGCAGTATTTT.

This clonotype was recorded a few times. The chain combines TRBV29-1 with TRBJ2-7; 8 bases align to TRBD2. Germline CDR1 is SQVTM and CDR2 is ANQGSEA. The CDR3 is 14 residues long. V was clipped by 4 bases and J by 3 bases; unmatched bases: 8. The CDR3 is CSVGGGRSGYEQYF. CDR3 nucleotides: TGCAGCGTTGGTGGCGGGAGGTCGGGCTACGAGCAGTACTTC.

This chain's CDR3 is CASSLDAAVYGYTF. The CDR3 DNA sequence: TGTGCCAGCAGCTTGGATGCGGCAGTCTATGGCTACACCTTC. This chain uses TRBV11-2 with TRBJ1-2; the D is unclear. Looked up from germline, CDR1 is SGHAT and CDR2 is FQNNGV. The CDR3 is made up of 14 amino acids. Trimming removed 3 bases at V and 4 bases at J, with 12 bases between.